This T cell receptor beta chain was sequenced in a study of sequential checkpoint blockade in melanoma. Study information: Patients were randomized 1:1 to nivolumab-then-ipilimumab or ipilimumab-then-nivolumab first-line. General observations from the study: PD-L1 staining and CD8+ counts, not mutational load, tracked tumor T-cell clonality.

The protocol was immunoSEQ multiplex PCR, while the TCRdb copy is restricted to in-frame clones and leaves out a portion. The sample lists around 37,000 clones; roughly 32% were seen once. Germline assignment: CDR1 LNHDA and CDR2 SQIVND (reference sequence). This CDR3 has 13 amino acids. V lost 7 bases to trimming and J lost 2 bases, with 9 bases between them. Concerning this clone itself: What it binds is not known.

Treatment given: randomized to nivolumab then ipilimumab (arm A) or the reverse (arm B). The clonotype originates from a human donor with melanoma. The material was tumor tissue (inferred from file names), obtained from a patient given nivolumab and ipilimumab in sequence. The chain has TRBV19 and TRBJ2-4, with D hard to call. Written as DNA, the CDR3 is TGTGCCAGTATAGATAGATCCAAAAACATTCAGTACTTC. Its translation is CASIDRSKNIQYF.